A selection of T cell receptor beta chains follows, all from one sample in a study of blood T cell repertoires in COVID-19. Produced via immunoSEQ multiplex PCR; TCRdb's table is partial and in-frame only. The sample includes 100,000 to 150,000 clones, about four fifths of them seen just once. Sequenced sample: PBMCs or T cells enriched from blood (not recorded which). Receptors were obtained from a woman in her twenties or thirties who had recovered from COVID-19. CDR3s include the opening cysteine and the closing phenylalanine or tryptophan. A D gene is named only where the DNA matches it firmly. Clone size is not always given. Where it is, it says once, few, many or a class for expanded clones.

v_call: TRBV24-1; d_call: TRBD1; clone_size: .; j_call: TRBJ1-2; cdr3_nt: TGTGCCACCAGTGACTGGGACAGGGTAGACGGCTACACCTTC; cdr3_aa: CATSDWDRVDGYTF
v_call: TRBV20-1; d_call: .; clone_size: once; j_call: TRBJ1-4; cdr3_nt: TGCAGGGGGGGGGCCGGTGAAAAACTGTTTTTT; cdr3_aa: CRGGAGEKLFF
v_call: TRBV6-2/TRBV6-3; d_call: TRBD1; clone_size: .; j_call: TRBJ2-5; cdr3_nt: TGTGCCAGCAGCCGGACAGGGGGCGCGGGGACCCAGTACTTC; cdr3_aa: CASSRTGGAGTQYF
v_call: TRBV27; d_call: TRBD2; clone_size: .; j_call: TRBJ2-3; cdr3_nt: TGTGCCAGCAGGCTCCCGGGGGGCGGGAGGGCAGATACGCAGTATTTT; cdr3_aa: CASRLPGGGRADTQYF
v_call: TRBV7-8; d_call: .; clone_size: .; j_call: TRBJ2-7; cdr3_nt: TGTGCCAGCAGCTTAGACGGGTCCTACGAGCAGTACTTC; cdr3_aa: CASSLDGSYEQYF
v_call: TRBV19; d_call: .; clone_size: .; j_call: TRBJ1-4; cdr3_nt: TGTGCCAGTAGCAGAGGCCCTAGCTACACCCCCACAACTAATGAAAAACTGTTTTTT; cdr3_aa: CASSRGPSYTPTTNEKLFF
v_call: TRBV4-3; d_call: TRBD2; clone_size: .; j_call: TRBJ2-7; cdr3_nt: TGCGCCAGCAGCCAAGAGGGGCGGGAGGGACACGAGCAGTACTTC; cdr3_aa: CASSQEGREGHEQYF
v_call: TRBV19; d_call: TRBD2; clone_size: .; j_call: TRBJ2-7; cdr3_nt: TGTGCCAGTAGTATGGCTAGCGGCAGCCCCTACGAGCAGTACTTC; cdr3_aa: CASSMASGSPYEQYF
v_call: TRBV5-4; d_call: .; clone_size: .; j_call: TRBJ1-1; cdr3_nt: TGTGCCAGCAGCCCAAACAGGGCGATGAACACTGAAGCTTTCTTT; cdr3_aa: CASSPNRAMNTEAFF
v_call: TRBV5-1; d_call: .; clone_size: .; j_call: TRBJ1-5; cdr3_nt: TGCGCCAGCAGCCTCGGACAGAATAGCAATCAGCCCCAGCATTTT; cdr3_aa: CASSLGQNSNQPQHF
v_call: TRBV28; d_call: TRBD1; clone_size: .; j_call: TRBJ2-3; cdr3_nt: TGTGCCAGCAGTTCCCCCTACCGGGACAGGGAAACAGATACGCAGTATTTT; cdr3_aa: CASSSPYRDRETDTQYF
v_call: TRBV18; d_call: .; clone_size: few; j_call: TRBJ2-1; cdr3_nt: TGTGCCAGCTCACCACGCCTAGACGCAGATGAGCAGTTCTTC; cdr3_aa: CASSPRLDADEQFF
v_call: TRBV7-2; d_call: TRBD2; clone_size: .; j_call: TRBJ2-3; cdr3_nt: TGTGCCAGCAGCCCGATAGCGGGAAACACAGATACGCAGTATTTT; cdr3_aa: CASSPIAGNTDTQYF
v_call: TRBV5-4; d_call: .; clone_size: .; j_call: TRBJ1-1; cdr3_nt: TGTGCCAGCAGCTGGGGGGGCCTGAACACTGAAGCTTTCTTT; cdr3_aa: CASSWGGLNTEAFF
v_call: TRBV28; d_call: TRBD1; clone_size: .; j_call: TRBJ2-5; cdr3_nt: TGTGCCAGCAGTCGACAGGGTTGGGGGGAGACCCAGTACTTC; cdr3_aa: CASSRQGWGETQYF
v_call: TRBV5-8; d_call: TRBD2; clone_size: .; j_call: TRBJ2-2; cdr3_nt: TGTGCCAGCAGCTTGGCGTTTATAAGCGGGGGAACGAACACCGGGGAGCTGTTTTTT; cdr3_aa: CASSLAFISGGTNTGELFF
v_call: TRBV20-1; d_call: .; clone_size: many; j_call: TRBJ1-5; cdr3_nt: TGCAGTGCTAGTGACAGGAAAGACCAGCCCCAGCATTTT; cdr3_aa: CSASDRKDQPQHF
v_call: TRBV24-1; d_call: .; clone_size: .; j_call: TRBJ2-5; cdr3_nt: TGTGCCACCAGCGCGGGGTTCCCCCAAGAGACCCAGTACTTC; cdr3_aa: CATSAGFPQETQYF
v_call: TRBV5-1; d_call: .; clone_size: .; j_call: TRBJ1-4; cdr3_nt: TGCGCCAGCAGCCCTGCAACAGGAAATGAAAAACTGTTTTTT; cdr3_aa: CASSPATGNEKLFF
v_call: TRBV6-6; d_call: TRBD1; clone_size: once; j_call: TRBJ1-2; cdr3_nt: TGTGCCAGCAGTCGACGTTCCGGGACAGGGCCTAACCCGAACTATGGCTACACCTTC; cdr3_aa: CASSRRSGTGPNPNYGYTF
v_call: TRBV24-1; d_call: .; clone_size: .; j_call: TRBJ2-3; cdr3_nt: TGTGCCACCAGTCGGGGAGGATCCCCTAGCACAGATACGCAGTATTTT; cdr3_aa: CATSRGGSPSTDTQYF
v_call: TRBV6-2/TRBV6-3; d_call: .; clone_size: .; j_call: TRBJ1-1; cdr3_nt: TGTGCCAGCAGTTACTCGAAGGCGGGGGGAAGGACTGAAGCTTTCTTT; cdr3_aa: CASSYSKAGGRTEAFF
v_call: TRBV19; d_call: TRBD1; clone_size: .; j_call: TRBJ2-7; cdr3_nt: TGTGCCAGTAGTATAGGAGCCAGGGGGTCTTACGAGCAGTACTTC; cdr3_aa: CASSIGARGSYEQYF
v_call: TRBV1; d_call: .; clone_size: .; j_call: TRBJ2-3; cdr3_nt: TGCACCAGCAGCCAAGGATCTAGCGGAGATAGCACAGATACGCAGTATTTT; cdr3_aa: CTSSQGSSGDSTDTQYF
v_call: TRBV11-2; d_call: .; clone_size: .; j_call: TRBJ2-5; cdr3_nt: TGTGCCAGCAGCTTAGTGGAGATGGGGACCCAGTACTTC; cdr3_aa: CASSLVEMGTQYF
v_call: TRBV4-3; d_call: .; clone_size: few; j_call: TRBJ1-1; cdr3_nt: TGCGCCAGCAGCTCAAACAGGGCGATGAACACTGAAGCTTTCTTT; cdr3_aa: CASSSNRAMNTEAFF
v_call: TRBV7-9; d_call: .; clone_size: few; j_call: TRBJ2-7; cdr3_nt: TGTGCCAGCAGCTTAGCGGGGGCCGAGCAGTACTTC; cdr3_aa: CASSLAGAEQYF
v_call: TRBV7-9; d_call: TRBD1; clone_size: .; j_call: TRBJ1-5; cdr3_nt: TGTGCCAGCAGCCCGGGGACAGGGGCGAGCAATCAGCCCCAGCATTTT; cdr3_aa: CASSPGTGASNQPQHF
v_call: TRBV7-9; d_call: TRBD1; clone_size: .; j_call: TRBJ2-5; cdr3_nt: TGTGCCAGCAGCTTAGTCACAGGGGGAGAGACCCAGTACTTC; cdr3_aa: CASSLVTGGETQYF
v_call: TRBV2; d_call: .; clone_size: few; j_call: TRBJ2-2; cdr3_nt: TGTGCCAGCAGGGCGGTTCTCACCGGGGAGCTGTTTTTT; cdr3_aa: CASRAVLTGELFF
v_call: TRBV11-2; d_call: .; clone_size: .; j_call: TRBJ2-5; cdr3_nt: TGTGCCAGCAGCTTAAGCGGGCAGAGACAAGAGACCCAGTACTTC; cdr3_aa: CASSLSGQRQETQYF
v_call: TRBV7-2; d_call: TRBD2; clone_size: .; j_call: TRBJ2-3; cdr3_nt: TGTGCCAGCAGCCCACGGACTAGCGGTAGCACAGATACGCAGTATTTT; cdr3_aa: CASSPRTSGSTDTQYF
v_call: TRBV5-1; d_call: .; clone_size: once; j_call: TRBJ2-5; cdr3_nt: TGCGCCAGCAGCTTCTCCCGGCCCCCGGGACACCACCAAGAGACCCAGTACTTC; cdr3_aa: CASSFSRPPGHHQETQYF
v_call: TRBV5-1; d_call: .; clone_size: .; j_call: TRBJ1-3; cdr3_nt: TGCGCCAGCAGCTTGGCCGGGACACACTCTGGAAACACCATATATTTT; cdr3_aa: CASSLAGTHSGNTIYF
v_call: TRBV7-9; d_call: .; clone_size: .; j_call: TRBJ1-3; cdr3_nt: TGTGCCAGCAGGCACAGGGCTGGAAACACCATATATTTT; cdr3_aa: CASRHRAGNTIYF
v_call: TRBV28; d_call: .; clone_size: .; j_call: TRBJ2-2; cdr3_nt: TGTGCCAGCACAGGGTTCGCGAACACCGGGGAGCTGTTTTTT; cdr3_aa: CASTGFANTGELFF
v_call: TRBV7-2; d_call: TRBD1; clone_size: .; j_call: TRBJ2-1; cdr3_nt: TGTGCCAGCAACCCCCGGGACAGGGGGCGGAATGAGCAGTTCTTC; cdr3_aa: CASNPRDRGRNEQFF
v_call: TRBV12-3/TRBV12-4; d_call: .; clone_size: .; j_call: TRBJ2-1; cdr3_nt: TGTGCCAGCTTCCCGGACTCTTACAATGAGCAGTTCTTC; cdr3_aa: CASFPDSYNEQFF
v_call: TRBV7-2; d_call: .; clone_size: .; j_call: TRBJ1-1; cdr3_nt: TGTGCCAGCAGCAAGGGACAAACAAACACTGAAGCTTTCTTT; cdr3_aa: CASSKGQTNTEAFF
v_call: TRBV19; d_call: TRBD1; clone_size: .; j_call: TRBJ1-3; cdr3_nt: TGTGCCAGTAGCGACAGGGCCCTTGCCATATATTTT; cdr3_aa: CASSDRALAIYF
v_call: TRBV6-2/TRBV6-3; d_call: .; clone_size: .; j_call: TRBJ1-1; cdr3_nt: TGTGCCAGCAGCCCCGTTTGGCAGAACACTGAAGCTTTCTTT; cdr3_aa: CASSPVWQNTEAFF
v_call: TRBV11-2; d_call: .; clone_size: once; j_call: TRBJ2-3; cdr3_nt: TGTGCCAGCAGCTTAGATCTCACAGATACGCAGTATTTT; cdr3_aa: CASSLDLTDTQYF
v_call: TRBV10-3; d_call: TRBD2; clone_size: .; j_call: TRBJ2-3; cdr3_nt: TGTGCCATCAGTGATGGGACTAGTACTCTAGGGGATACGCAGTATTTT; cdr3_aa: CAISDGTSTLGDTQYF
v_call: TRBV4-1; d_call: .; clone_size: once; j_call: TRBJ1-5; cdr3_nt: TGCGCCAGCAGCCATCCTTCCCCGGGACATTATAGCAATCAGCCCCAGCATTTT; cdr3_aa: CASSHPSPGHYSNQPQHF
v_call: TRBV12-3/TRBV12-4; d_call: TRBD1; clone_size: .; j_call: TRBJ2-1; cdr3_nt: TGTGCCAGCAGTCGCGACAGGGTCGATGAGCAGTTCTTC; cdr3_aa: CASSRDRVDEQFF
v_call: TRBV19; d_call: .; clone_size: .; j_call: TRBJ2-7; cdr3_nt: TGTGCCAGTACCCCGAGCGACAGAACCTACGAGCAGTACTTC; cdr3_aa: CASTPSDRTYEQYF
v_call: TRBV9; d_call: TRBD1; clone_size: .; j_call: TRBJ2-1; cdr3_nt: TGTGCCAGCAGCCCGCGGGACAGGACCTACAATGAGCAGTTCTTC; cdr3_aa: CASSPRDRTYNEQFF
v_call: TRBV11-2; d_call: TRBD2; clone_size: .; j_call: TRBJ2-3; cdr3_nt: TGTGCCAGCAGCTTCCGTAGCGGGAGGGGCGTGGGTACGCAGTATTTT; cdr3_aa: CASSFRSGRGVGTQYF
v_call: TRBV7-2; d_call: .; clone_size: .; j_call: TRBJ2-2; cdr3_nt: TGTGCCAGCAGCTCATTAAGGAGGGCGGAAACCGGGGAGCTGTTTTTT; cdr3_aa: CASSSLRRAETGELFF
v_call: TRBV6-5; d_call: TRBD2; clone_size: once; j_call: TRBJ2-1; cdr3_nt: TGTGCCAGCAGTTACACTGGGACTAGATTTGTGAATGAGCAGTTCTTC; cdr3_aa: CASSYTGTRFVNEQFF
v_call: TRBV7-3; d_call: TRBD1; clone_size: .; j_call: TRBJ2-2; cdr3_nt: TGTGCCAGCAGCTCTGACAGGGGGCGAAGGGAGCTGTTTTTT; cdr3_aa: CASSSDRGRRELFF
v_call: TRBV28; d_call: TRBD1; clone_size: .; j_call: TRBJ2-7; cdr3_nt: TGTGCCAGCAGTTCAGGTGGGACAGGGGCCTACGAGCAGTACTTC; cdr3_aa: CASSSGGTGAYEQYF
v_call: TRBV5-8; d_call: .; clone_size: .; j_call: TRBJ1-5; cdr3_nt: TGTGCCAGCAGCTTGGTAATCATCGGGAGCAATCAGCCCCAGCATTTT; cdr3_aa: CASSLVIIGSNQPQHF
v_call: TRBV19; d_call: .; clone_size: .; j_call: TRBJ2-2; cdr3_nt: TGTGCCAGTAGTCTAAACGGGAGAATCGGGGAGCTGTTTTTT; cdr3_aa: CASSLNGRIGELFF
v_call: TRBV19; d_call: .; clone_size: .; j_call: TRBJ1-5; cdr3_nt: TGTGCCAGTAGTATAGCAACGGGTCTGGGCAATCAGCCCCAGCATTTT; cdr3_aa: CASSIATGLGNQPQHF
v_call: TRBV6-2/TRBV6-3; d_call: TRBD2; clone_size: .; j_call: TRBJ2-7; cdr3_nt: TGTGCCAGCAGCAGAAGGACTAGCGGGACCGGCGAGCAGTACTTC; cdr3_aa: CASSRRTSGTGEQYF
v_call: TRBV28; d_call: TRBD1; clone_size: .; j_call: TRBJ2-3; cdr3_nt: TGTGCCAGCAGTTTATGGATACAGGGGGACAGCAGATCTAGCACAGATACGCAGTATTTT; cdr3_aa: CASSLWIQGDSRSSTDTQYF
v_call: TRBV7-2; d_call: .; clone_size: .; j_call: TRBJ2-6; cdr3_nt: TGTGCCAGCAGCTCGGTATCTGGGGCCAACGTCCTGACTTTC; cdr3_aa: CASSSVSGANVLTF
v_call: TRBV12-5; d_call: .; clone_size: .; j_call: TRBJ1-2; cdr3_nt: TGTGCTAGTGCCATCGGGGGAAACTATGGCTACACCTTC; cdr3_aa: CASAIGGNYGYTF